This TCR beta chain was identified during a study of beta chain features in type 1 diabetes. General study points: Moderately but significantly shorter TCRB CDR3s were found in Type 1 diabetes patients in all four CD4+ subsets. More deletions and fewer insertions at VDJ junctions were found in patients with type 1 diabetes.

This clone was counted only a few times. Its matching antigen is unknown. Every isolated RNA sample was fully reverse transcribed, so sequencing captured expressed TCRB transcripts. Sequenced by immunoSEQ multiplex PCR; TCRdb stores in-frame clones only, minus some. The sample has about 360,000 clones, over 10% seen once. V was cut by 7 bases and J by 4 bases, with 17 bases left in between. CDR3 length equals 14 residues. Per the germline V gene, CDR1 is MDHEN and CDR2 is SYDVKM. The collection from each donor was one heparinised blood draw averaging about 116 mL. Sequenced input: naive CD4+ T cells from blood. This chain connects TRBV28 to TRBJ2-7, with a possible D match to TRBD1 (6 bases). The sequence derives from a man aged 18-30 years in good health. Here the CDR3 DNA reads TGTGCCAGCACTCCTGAGGGACAACGATACGAGCAGTACTTC. Amino acids: CASTPEGQRYEQYF.